This TCR beta chain was sequenced during a study of shared clonotypes between healthy human individuals. At the level of the study: Each donor contributed plates that comprised three CD4 naive, three CD4 memory, two CD8 naive and one CD8 memory.

Using about 190 ng DNA, tens of thousands of T cell genomes, the sorted-subset replicate PCRs were run. Profiling relied on immunoSEQ multiplex PCR, and the TCRdb table lists in-frame clones only, not all of them. The sample records roughly 2.2 million clones, less than 95% being singletons. Regarding the study as a whole: Only blood was sampled; tissue repertoires likely differ. The sharing of about 5.3% of naive CD4 clonotypes was seen across several donors.

Remarks on this clone: Its antigen is unknown.

The CDR3 has 17 amino acids. Trimming took 5 bases from V and 0 from J; bases not matched to a gene: 8. The germline V gene encodes CDR1 MDHEN and CDR2 SYDVKM. The V call is TRBV28, the J call TRBJ2-1, with 9 bases identical to TRBD1. The sequenced sample consisted of naive CD4+ T cells from PBMCs. Subset reported: CD45RA+ positively selected. The TCR originated in a man aged 18-30 years in good health. Some clones in this sample may be carry-over from other donors' samples. Here the CDR3 DNA reads TGTGCCAGCAGTGGACTACAGGGGGCGTTCTCCTACAATGAGCAGTTCTTC. Amino acids: CASSGLQGAFSYNEQFF. Full variable domain (remainder filled in from reference TRBV28 and TRBJ2-1): DVKVTQSSRYLVKRTGEKVFLECVQDMDHENMFWYRQDPGLGLRLIYFSYDVKMKEKGDIPEGYSVSREKKERFSLILESASTNQTSMYLCASSGLQGAFSYNEQFFGPGTRLTVL.